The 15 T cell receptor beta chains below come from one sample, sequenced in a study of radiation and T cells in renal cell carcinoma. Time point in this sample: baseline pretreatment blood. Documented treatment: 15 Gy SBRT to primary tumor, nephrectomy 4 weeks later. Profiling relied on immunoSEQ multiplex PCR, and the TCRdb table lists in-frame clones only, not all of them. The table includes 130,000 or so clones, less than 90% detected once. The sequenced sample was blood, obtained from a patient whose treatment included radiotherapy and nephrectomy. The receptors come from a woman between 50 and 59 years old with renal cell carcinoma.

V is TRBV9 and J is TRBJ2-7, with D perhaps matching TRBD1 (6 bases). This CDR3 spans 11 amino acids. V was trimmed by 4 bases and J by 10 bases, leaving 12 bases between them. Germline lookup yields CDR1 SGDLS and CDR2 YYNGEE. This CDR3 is CASSPGTTQYF. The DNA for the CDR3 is TGTGCCAGCAGCCCAGGGACAACCCAGTACTTC.

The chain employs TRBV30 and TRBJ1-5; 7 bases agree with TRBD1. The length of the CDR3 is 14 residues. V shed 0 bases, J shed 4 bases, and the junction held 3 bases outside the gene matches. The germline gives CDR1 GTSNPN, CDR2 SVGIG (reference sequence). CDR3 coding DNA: TGTGCCTGGAGTGTGGGGACAGCGAATCAGCCCCAGCATTTT. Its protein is CAWSVGTANQPQHF.

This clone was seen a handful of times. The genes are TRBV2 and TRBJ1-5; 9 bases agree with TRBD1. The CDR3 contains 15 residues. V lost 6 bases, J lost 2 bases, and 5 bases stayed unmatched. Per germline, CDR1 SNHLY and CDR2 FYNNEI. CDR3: CASRDRGVGNQPQHF. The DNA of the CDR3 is TGTGCCAGCAGGGACAGGGGTGTCGGCAATCAGCCCCAGCATTTT.

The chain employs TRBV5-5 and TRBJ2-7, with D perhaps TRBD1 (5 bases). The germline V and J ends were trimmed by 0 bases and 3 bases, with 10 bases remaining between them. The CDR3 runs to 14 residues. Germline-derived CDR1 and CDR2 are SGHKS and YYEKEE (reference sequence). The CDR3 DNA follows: TGTGCCAGCAGCTTGGCTCAGGGAAACTACGAGCAGTACTTC. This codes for CASSLAQGNYEQYF.

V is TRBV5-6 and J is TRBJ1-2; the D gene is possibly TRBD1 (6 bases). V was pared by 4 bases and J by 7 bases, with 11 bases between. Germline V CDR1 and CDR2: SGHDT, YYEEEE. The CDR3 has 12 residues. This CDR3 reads CASSQRTVGYTF. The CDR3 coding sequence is TGTGCCAGCAGCCAACGGACAGTTGGCTACACCTTC.

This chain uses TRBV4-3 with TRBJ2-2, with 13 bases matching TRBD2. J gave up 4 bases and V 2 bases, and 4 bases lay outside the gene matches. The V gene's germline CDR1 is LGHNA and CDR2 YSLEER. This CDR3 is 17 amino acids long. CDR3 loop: CASSQLRTSGGTGELFF. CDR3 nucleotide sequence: TGCGCCAGCAGCCAATTAAGGACTAGCGGGGGCACCGGGGAGCTGTTTTTT.

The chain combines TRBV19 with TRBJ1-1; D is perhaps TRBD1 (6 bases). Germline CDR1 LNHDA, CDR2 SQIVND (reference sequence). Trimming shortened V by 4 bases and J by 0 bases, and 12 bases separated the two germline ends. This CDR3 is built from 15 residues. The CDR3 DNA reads TGTGCCAGTAGTAGGGGACAAGGATTGAACACTGAAGCTTTCTTT. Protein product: CASSRGQGLNTEAFF.

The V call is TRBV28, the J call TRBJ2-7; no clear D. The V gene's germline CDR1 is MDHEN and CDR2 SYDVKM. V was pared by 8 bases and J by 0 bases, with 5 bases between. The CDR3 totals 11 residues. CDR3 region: CASGSSYEQYF. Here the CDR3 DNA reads TGTGCCAGCGGCAGCTCCTACGAGCAGTACTTC.

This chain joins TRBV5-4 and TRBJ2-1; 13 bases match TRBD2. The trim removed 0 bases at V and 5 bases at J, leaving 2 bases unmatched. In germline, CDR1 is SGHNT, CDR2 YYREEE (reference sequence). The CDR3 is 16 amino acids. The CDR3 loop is CASSLGLAGGDNEQFF. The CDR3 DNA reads TGTGCCAGCAGCTTGGGACTAGCGGGAGGAGACAATGAGCAGTTCTTC.

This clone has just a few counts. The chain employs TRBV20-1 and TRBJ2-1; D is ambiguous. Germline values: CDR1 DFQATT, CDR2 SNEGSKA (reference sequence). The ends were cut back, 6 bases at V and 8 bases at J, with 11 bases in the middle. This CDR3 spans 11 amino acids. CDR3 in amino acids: CSASGQHEQFF. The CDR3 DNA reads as TGCAGTGCCTCGGGCCAACATGAGCAGTTCTTC.

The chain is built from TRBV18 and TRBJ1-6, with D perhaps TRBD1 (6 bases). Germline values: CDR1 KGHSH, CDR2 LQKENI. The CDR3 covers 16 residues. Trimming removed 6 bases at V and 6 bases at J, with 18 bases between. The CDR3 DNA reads TGTGCCAGCTCTACCGCCCGGACAGACGCTAATTCACCCCTCCACTTT. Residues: CASSTARTDANSPLHF. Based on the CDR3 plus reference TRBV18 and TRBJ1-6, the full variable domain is NAGVMQNPRHLVRRRGQEARLRCSPMKGHSHVYWYRQLPEEGLKFMVYLQKENIIDESGMPKERFSAEFPKEGPSILRIQQVVRGDSAAYFCASSTARTDANSPLHFGNGTRLTVT.

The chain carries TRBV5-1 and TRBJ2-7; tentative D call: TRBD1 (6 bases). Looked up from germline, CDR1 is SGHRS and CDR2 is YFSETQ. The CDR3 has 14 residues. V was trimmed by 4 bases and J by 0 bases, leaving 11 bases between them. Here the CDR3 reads CASSLGQSSYEQYF. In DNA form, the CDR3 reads TGCGCCAGCAGCCTCGGACAGAGCTCCTACGAGCAGTACTTC.

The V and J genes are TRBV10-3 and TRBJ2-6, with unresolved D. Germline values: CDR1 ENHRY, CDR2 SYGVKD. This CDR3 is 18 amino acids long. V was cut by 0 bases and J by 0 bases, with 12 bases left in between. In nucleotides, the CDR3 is TGTGCCATCAGTGAGTCTTCGGGTAAGGACTCTGGGGCCAACGTCCTGACTTTC. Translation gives CAISESSGKDSGANVLTF.

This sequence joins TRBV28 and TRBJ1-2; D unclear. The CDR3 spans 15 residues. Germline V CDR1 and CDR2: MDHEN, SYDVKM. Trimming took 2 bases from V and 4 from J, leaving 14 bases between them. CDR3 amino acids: CASSLSVQGGYGYTF. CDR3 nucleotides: TGTGCCAGCAGTTTAAGTGTACAAGGAGGCTATGGCTACACCTTC.

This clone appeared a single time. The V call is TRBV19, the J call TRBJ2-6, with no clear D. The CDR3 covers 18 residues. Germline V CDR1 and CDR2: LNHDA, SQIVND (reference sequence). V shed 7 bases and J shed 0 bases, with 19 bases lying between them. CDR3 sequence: CASTPNPDGSSGANVLTF. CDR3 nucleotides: TGTGCCAGTACCCCGAATCCCGACGGTAGCTCTGGGGCCAACGTCCTGACTTTC.